The 14 T cell receptor beta chains below come from one sample, sequenced in a study of graft-versus-host responses after intestinal transplantation. Sequenced by immunoSEQ multiplex PCR; TCRdb stores in-frame clones only, minus some. The sample yields more than 95,000 clones, roughly 90% seen once. For these receptors, no antigen is known. The sample in question was unstimulated CD4+ T cells sorted from spleen or lymph node cells, obtained before intestinal transplant. These receptors came from a human donor who received an intestinal transplant.

The CDR3 DNA reads TGTGCCAGCAGTGGATTTGGGGCTGCAGGGACCCAGTACTTC. Translating it yields CASSGFGAAGTQYF. The chain is built from TRBV25-1 and TRBJ2-5; tentatively, D is TRBD1 (5 bases). In germline, CDR1 is MGHDK, CDR2 SYGVNS. V lost 4 bases, J lost 7 bases, and 16 bases lay in between. The CDR3 runs to 14 residues. The full variable domain, completed using reference TRBV25-1 and TRBJ2-5, is EADIYQTPRYLVIGTGKKITLECSQTMGHDKMYWYQQDPGMELHLIHYSYGVNSTEKGDLSSESTVSRIRTEHFPLTLESARPSHTSQYLCASSGFGAAGTQYFGPGTRLLVL.

The genes are TRBV6-5 and TRBJ2-7; 8 bases agree with TRBD2. Looked up from germline, CDR1 is MNHEY and CDR2 is SVGAGI. The CDR3 totals 15 residues. V lost 4 bases, J lost 1 base, and 6 bases stayed unmatched. CDR3 nucleotide sequence: TGTGCCAGCAGTTCCAGCGGGAGTAGGTCCTACGAGCAGTACTTC. Amino acids: CASSSSGSRSYEQYF.

J is TRBJ1-2 and V is TRBV11-2; 7 positions match TRBD1. The CDR3 is 12 amino acids. V was pared by 5 bases and J by 8 bases, with 5 bases of the junction left unmatched. Germline V lookup: CDR1 SGHAT, CDR2 FQNNGV. The CDR3 loop reads CASSLTGSGYTF. CDR3 sequence (DNA): TGTGCCAGCAGCCTGACAGGGAGCGGCTACACCTTC.

This chain uses TRBV6-6 with TRBJ2-3; TRBD2 agrees at 14 bases. CDR1 is MNHNY, CDR2 SVGAGI, per germline (reference sequence). Trimming removed 0 bases from V and 8 bases from J; junction bases left unmatched: 1. This CDR3 spans 15 amino acids. In nucleotides, the CDR3 is TGTGCCAGCAGTTACTCGGGACTAGCGGGAGCTACGCAGTATTTT. This codes for CASSYSGLAGATQYF.

V and J are TRBV27 and TRBJ1-1; possibly TRBD1 for D (6 bases). The CDR3 is made up of 13 amino acids. CDR1 and CDR2 from the germline V gene are MNHEY and SMNVEV (reference sequence). The germline V and J ends were trimmed by 9 bases and 9 bases, with 20 bases remaining between them. The CDR3 sequence: CASAKGQGQKAFF. The CDR3 nucleotides read TGTGCCAGTGCTAAGGGACAAGGGCAAAAAGCTTTCTTT.

The chain has TRBV5-1 and TRBJ2-7; D may be TRBD1 (6 bases). Germline lookup yields CDR1 SGHRS and CDR2 YFSETQ. The CDR3 extends over 14 amino acids. Trimming took 1 base from V and 2 from J, leaving 10 bases between them. CDR3 bases: TGCGCCAGCAGCTTGACAGGGACCACCTACGAGCAGTACTTC. Its translation: CASSLTGTTYEQYF.

This clone has only one observation. The chain employs TRBV7-9 and TRBJ2-7, with 7 bases lining up with TRBD2. V shed 0 bases and J 6 bases; nucleotides not matched to a gene: 2. This CDR3 is built from 13 residues. Germline assignment: CDR1 SEHNR and CDR2 FQNEAQ (reference sequence). CDR3 coding DNA: TGTGCCAGCAGCTTAGCGGGGGGGGGCGAGCAGTACTTC. The encoded protein is CASSLAGGGEQYF. Full variable domain (rest looked up from reference TRBV7-9 and TRBJ2-7): DTGVSQNPRHKITKRGQNVTFRCDPISEHNRLYWYRQTLGQGPEFLTYFQNEAQLEKSRLLSDRFSAERPKGSFSTLEIQRTEQGDSAMYLCASSLAGGGEQYFGPGTRLTVT.

This rearrangement joins TRBV28 to TRBJ1-6; TRBD1 agrees at 7 bases. CDR1 and CDR2 from the germline V gene are MDHEN and SYDVKM. After removal of 7 bases from V and 6 bases from J, the junction contained 3 bases not matched to a gene. There are 13 residues in the CDR3. The CDR3 here is CASKGQTNSPLHF. The CDR3 bases are TGTGCCAGCAAGGGACAGACTAATTCACCCCTCCACTTT.

V usage is TRBV5-1 and J usage is TRBJ2-7, with D maybe TRBD2 (5 bases). The germline V gene encodes CDR1 SGHRS and CDR2 YFSETQ. The CDR3 has 17 residues. V shed 0 bases and J shed 5 bases, with 21 bases lying between them. The CDR3 sequence: CASSLDVGPPGTDEQYF. The CDR3 bases are TGCGCCAGCAGCTTGGATGTAGGACCCCCGGGAACGGACGAGCAGTACTTC.

The chain uses TRBV7-6 and TRBJ2-3; TRBD2 matches 10 bases. Germline V CDR1 and CDR2: SGHVS, FNYEAQ. The CDR3 is 17 amino acids. Germline trimming cut 5 bases from V and 1 base from J; bases unmatched to any gene: 9. Here the CDR3 DNA reads TGTGCCAGCAGCCCACAGGTGGGGACTAGCGGCACAGATACGCAGTATTTT. Protein sequence: CASSPQVGTSGTDTQYF.

The chain couples TRBV2 to TRBJ2-4; TRBD1 matches at 9 bases. CDR3 length: 15 amino acids. Germline V gene lookup returns CDR1 SNHLY and CDR2 FYNNEI. V dropped 9 bases and J dropped 7; count of bases not matched to a gene: 13. The CDR3 loop is CARGTGTGFTNIQYF. The CDR3 DNA reads TGTGCCAGGGGGACAGGGACTGGTTTTACGAACATTCAGTACTTC.

The rearrangement links TRBV11-2 to TRBJ1-1; 7 positions agree with TRBD1. Trimming took 3 bases from V and 10 from J; bases not matched to a gene: 11. The CDR3 loop spans 14 amino acids. Germline assignment: CDR1 SGHAT and CDR2 FQNNGV. CDR3 DNA sequence: TGTGCCAGCAGCTTTCGGGGCGACAGGGTAAGAGCTTTCTTT. Translated: CASSFRGDRVRAFF.

The chain links TRBV28 to TRBJ2-7, with D maybe TRBD2 (7 bases). The germline gives CDR1 MDHEN, CDR2 SYDVKM. The CDR3 spans 16 residues. The V end lost 7 bases, the J end lost 7 bases, and 26 bases lay between the germline ends. Here the CDR3 DNA reads TGTGCCAGCACCCCGGTCGAAGCGGGGAGTACAGGGGAGCAGTACTTC. Translated: CASTPVEAGSTGEQYF.

This rearrangement joins TRBV6-1 to TRBJ2-5, with D uncertain. CDR3 length: 14 residues. Deletions cut 5 bases from V and 0 bases from J, with 10 bases between. Germline assignment: CDR1 MNHNS and CDR2 SASEGT. The CDR3 here is CASSPGGDQETQYF. CDR3 in DNA: TGTGCCAGCAGTCCTGGTGGAGACCAAGAGACCCAGTACTTC.